The 8 T cell receptor beta chains given below trace back to one sample, sequenced in a study of blood T cell repertoires in COVID-19. Only in-frame clones appear in the TCRdb table, and some are missing; sequencing was by immunoSEQ multiplex PCR. The sample shows around 250,000 clones, about 90% of them seen only once. Sample: PBMCs or T cells enriched from blood (not recorded which). These receptors were taken from a human donor in a cohort exposed to, infected with or recovered from COVID-19 (not recorded which). The donor label of this sample is uncertain.

The chain has TRBV5-6 and TRBJ2-3; 13 positions agree with TRBD2. The CDR3 runs to 15 residues. Germline CDR1 SGHDT, CDR2 YYEEEE. Losses at the gene ends were 4 bases for V and 6 bases for J; bases not matched to a gene: 5. CDR3 bases: TGTGCCAGCAGCCCTAAGGGACTAGCGGGGGATACGCAGTATTTT. The encoded protein is CASSPKGLAGDTQYF.

The genes are TRBV7-2 and TRBJ2-7, with D uncertain. Germline CDR1 and CDR2: SGHTA and FQGNSA. There are 11 residues in the CDR3. V lost 6 bases, J lost 2 bases, and 5 bases lay in between. CDR3 region: CASSLTYEQYF. CDR3 in DNA: TGTGCCAGCAGTCTTACCTACGAGCAGTACTTC. The full variable domain, with the rest looked up from reference TRBV7-2 and TRBJ2-7, is GAGVSQSPSNKVTEKGKDVELRCDPISGHTALYWYRQSLGQGLEFLIYFQGNSAPDKSGLPSDRFSAERTGGSVSTLTIQRTQQEDSAVYLCASSLTYEQYFGPGTRLTVT.

The chain employs TRBV9 and TRBJ2-2; D remains ambiguous. The CDR3 sequence is 19 residues long. Per germline, CDR1 SGDLS and CDR2 YYNGEE. Trimming shortened V by 0 bases and J by 1 base, and 19 bases separated the two germline ends. CDR3 bases: TGTGCCAGCAGCGTAGCTCCGAGAGGCCCAATCTTGAACACCGGGGAGCTGTTTTTT. This sequence encodes CASSVAPRGPILNTGELFF.

V gene TRBV5-4 combines with J gene TRBJ2-3; D gene uncertain. The germline CDR1 and CDR2 sequences are SGHNT and YYREEE (reference sequence). The CDR3 runs 13 residues. Trimming cost V 4 bases and J 2 bases, with 8 bases left between them. The CDR3 region has the DNA TGTGCCAGCAGCCTAGATATCACAGATACGCAGTATTTT. The encoded protein is CASSLDITDTQYF.

The chain has TRBV7-9 and TRBJ1-1, with D perhaps matching TRBD1 (5 bases). Germline V CDR1 and CDR2: SEHNR, FQNEAQ (reference sequence). Trimming stripped 6 bases from V and 6 bases from J, with 11 bases between. This CDR3 spans 12 amino acids. CDR3 residues: CASSPAGSEAFF. For the CDR3, the DNA is TGTGCCAGCAGTCCCGCAGGGTCTGAAGCTTTCTTT.

A remark on this clone: The same CDR3 is also encoded by other DNA sequences in this sample. This chain links TRBV7-9 with TRBJ2-3; no firm D call. This CDR3 has 12 residues. The V end was cut by 3 bases, the J end by 2 bases, with 3 bases between. Germline V lookup: CDR1 SEHNR, CDR2 FQNEAQ (reference sequence). CDR3 sequence: CASSLYTDTQYF. DNA for the CDR3: TGTGCCAGCAGCTTGTACACAGATACGCAGTATTTT.

The V call is TRBV5-6, the J call TRBJ2-1, with 10 bases aligning to TRBD2. This CDR3 is 15 amino acids long. From germline, CDR1 is SGHDT and CDR2 YYEEEE. J gave up 8 bases and V 0 bases, and 5 bases lay outside the gene matches. The CDR3 here is CASSLESGGADEQFF. CDR3 DNA: TGTGCCAGCAGCTTGGAAAGCGGGGGGGCCGATGAGCAGTTCTTC.

This clone is a singleton in its sample. J is TRBJ2-7 and V is TRBV3-1 (or the pseudogene TRBV3-2); possibly TRBD2 for D (6 bases). Trimming stripped 1 base from V and 6 bases from J, with 22 bases between. The germline V gene encodes CDR1 LGHDT and CDR2 YNNKEL (reference sequence). The CDR3 spans 17 residues. The DNA for the CDR3 is TGTGCCAGCAGCCAAGGAATTGCGGGGAAGCCGACCATCGAGCAGTACTTC. This codes for CASSQGIAGKPTIEQYF.